Many counts were recorded for the clone carrying this T cell receptor beta chain. No antigen is known for it. This sample was taken from a study of T cells in Graves' hyperthyroidism and ophthalmopathy. Trimming cost V 7 bases and J 4 bases, with 10 bases left between them. Germline V gene sequence: CDR1 MDHEN, CDR2 SYDVKM. The CDR3 sequence is 12 residues long. TCR beta CDR3 regions were amplified from RNA transcripts. In the first-round RT-PCR of the TCR CDR3, the HTBI primer set was used. In TCRdb, the multiplex PCR reads were re-called with MiXCR into one record per CDR3 protein. The table has under 650,000 distinct CDR3 sequences, roughly 16% seen once. Broader study findings: Blood also showed most of the thyroid clonotypes that were expanded above 0.001.

The source of this sequence is a woman in her twenties or thirties with Graves' hyperthyroidism. The sequencing input was blood. The genes are TRBV28 and TRBJ1-2; D remains unclear. The CDR3 DNA sequence: TGTGCCAGCAATGAGGAGGCCTATGGCTACACCTTC. Translated, it gives CASNEEAYGYTF.